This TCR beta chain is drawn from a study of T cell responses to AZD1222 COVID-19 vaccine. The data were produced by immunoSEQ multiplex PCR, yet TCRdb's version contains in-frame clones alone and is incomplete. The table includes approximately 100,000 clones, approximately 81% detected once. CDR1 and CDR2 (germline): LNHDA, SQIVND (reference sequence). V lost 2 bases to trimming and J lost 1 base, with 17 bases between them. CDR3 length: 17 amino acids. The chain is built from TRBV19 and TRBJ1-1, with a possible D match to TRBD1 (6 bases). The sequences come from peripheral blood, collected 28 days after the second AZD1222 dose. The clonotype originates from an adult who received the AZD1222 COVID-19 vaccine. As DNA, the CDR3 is TGTGCCAGTAGTATAAAAGGGGGTATGTCGGCGAACACTGAAGCTTTCTTT. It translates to CASSIKGGMSANTEAFF.